This TCR beta chain appears in the sequencing data of a study of T cells expressing NK-cell markers. Germline lookup yields CDR1 SGHRS and CDR2 YFSETQ. The CDR3 totals 16 residues. TCRdb re-called the 5' RACE reads; every CDR3 protein appears as one record, without DNA. Its table records about 300,000 distinct CDR3 sequences. The specimen sequenced was blood T cells: a sorted CD56 or NKG2C T cell subset, CD4+ or CD8+ T cells, or bulk PBMC T cells (not recorded which). The sequence was obtained from a woman aged 18-70 years in good health. The J gene is TRBJ1-3, the V gene TRBV5-1; TCRdb's assignment of TRBD1 cannot be checked, as there is no DNA. This CDR3 reads CASSAGQMSSGNTIYF.